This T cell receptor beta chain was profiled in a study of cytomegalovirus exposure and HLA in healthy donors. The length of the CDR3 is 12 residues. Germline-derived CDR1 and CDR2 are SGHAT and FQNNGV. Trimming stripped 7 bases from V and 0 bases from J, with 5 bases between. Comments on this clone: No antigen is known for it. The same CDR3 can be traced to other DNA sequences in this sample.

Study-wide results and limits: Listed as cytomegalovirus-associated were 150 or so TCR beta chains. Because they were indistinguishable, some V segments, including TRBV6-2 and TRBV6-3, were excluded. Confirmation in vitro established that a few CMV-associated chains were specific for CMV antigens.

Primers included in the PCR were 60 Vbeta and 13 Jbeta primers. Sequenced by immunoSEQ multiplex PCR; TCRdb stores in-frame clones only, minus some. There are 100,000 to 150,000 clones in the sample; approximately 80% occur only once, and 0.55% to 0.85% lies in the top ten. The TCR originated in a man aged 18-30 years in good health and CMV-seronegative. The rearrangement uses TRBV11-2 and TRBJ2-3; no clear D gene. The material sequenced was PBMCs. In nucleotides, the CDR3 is TGTGCCAGCACTCCTAGCACAGATACGCAGTATTTT. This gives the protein CASTPSTDTQYF.